Listed here are 24 T cell receptor beta chains from one sample, sequenced in a study of Graves' ophthalmopathy and Graves' hyperthyroidism listed by TCRdb under 2018. Sequenced using an Illumina HiSeq 2000. For repertoire sequencing, the TCR beta CDR3 regions were amplified from RNA transcripts. A first-round RT-PCR used HTBI primers with the Qiagen OneStep RT-PCR kit, followed by a second-round multiplex PCR, size selection and purification. The public reads were reanalyzed by TCRdb: fastp trimming at Q25, MiXCR alignment, in-frame beta chains only. CDR3 protein sequences are deduplicated, and each keeps its most common genes and DNA. This sample lists 740,000 or so distinct CDR3 sequences; 35% to 50% were detected once. The ten largest make up around 40% of the sample. The material sequenced was peripheral blood. Receptor source: an adult man with Graves' ophthalmopathy.

The V gene is TRBV4-2, the J gene TRBJ1-4; D uncertain. Trimming removed 4 bases at V and 8 bases at J, with 20 bases between. Germline lookup yields CDR1 LGHNA and CDR2 YNFKEQ. This CDR3 comprises 16 residues. CDR3 coding DNA: TGTGCCAGCAGCCTCCCTTGGGGATCCTCGTGGGAAAAACTGTTTTTT. This codes for CASSLPWGSSWEKLFF.

The V and J genes are TRBV9 and TRBJ2-7, with D perhaps matching TRBD1 or TRBD2 (6 bases each). Per germline, CDR1 SGDLS and CDR2 YYNGEE. This CDR3 has 14 amino acids. V lost 5 bases and J lost 6, with 18 bases in between. The CDR3 region is CASSYLGGPREQYF. The CDR3 DNA reads as TGTGCCAGCAGTTACTTAGGGGGGCCGCGCGAGCAGTACTTC.

This chain connects TRBV12-3 or TRBV12-4 to TRBJ2-7; a weak D match, TRBD1 (7 bases). This CDR3 is built from 15 residues. V gave up 6 bases and J gave up 4 bases, with 19 bases separating them. The CDR3 spells CASRRDSSIFYEQYF. CDR3 DNA sequence: TGTGCCAGCAGGCGGGACAGTTCAATATTTTACGAGCAGTACTTC.

The rearrangement uses TRBV6-6 and TRBJ2-7; D not certain. V was clipped by 0 bases and J by 5 bases, with 11 bases between them. Germline V CDR1 and CDR2: MNHNY, SVGAGI (reference sequence). The CDR3 sequence is 14 residues long. CDR3 bases: TGTGCCAGCAGTTACTCCCATAACGGGCACGAGCAGTACTTC. Encoded protein: CASSYSHNGHEQYF.

The chain has TRBV25-1 and TRBJ2-2, with D possibly TRBD1 on 6 matching bases. V gave up 7 bases and J gave up 4 bases, with 13 bases separating them. Germline loops: CDR1 MGHDK, CDR2 SYGVNS. This CDR3 contains 14 residues. Written as DNA, the CDR3 is TGTGCCAGCAAAAGACAGGACTCCACCGGGGAGCTGTTTTTT. As protein: CASKRQDSTGELFF.

On this clonotype: This may come from a read error, since a much larger clone is one base off. The chain has TRBV10-3 and TRBJ2-7; 9 bases match TRBD1. The germline CDR1 and CDR2 sequences are ENHRY and SYGVKD. This CDR3 is 13 amino acids long. The chain's CDR3 is CAIRLDRGNEQHF. The CDR3 nucleotides are TGTGCCATCAGACTGGACAGGGGAAATGAGCAGCACTTC.

The chain combines TRBV7-3 with TRBJ1-5; D unclear. Trimming removed 3 bases from V and 7 bases from J, with 10 bases in between. CDR3 length: 13 amino acids. CDR1 is SGHTA and CDR2 is FQGTGA in the germline V gene. DNA of the CDR3: TGTGCCAGCAGCTTGGACTTAGAACAGCCCCAGCATTTT. As protein: CASSLDLEQPQHF.

This clonotype has a count of ten or more. This rearrangement joins TRBV19 to TRBJ1-3, with D possibly being TRBD1 (5 bases). Germline V gives CDR1 LNHDA, CDR2 SQIVND (reference sequence). This CDR3 spans 13 amino acids. V shed 5 bases and J shed 3 bases, with 8 bases lying between them. CDR3 residues: CASSVDIGNTIYF. CDR3 sequence (DNA): TGTGCCAGTAGTGTGGACATTGGAAACACCATATATTTT.

Details on this clonotype: One junction end disagrees with the germline gene, perhaps due to a read error. The chain uses TRBV7-9 and TRBJ1-2; 9 bases map to TRBD1. CDR1 is SEHNR and CDR2 is FQNEAQ in the germline V gene (reference sequence). The CDR3 covers 13 residues. CDR3 coding DNA: TGCGCCAGCAGCCAACAGGGGGCGTCGGGCTACACCTTC. Amino acids: CASSQQGASGYTF.

CDR3 in DNA: TGTGCCAGCAGCCCGGAGGTGGGAGCGGCCAACGTCCTGACTTTC. Protein: CASSPEVGAANVLTF. The rearrangement joins TRBV7-9 to TRBJ2-6; D possibly corresponds to TRBD2 (5 bases). This CDR3 has 15 amino acids. Trimming cost V 5 bases and J 6 bases, with 14 bases left between them. The germline V gene has CDR1 SEHNR and CDR2 FQNEAQ (reference sequence).

As for this clonotype: Since a much larger clone is just one base distant, this may be a read error. The rearrangement uses TRBV29-1 and TRBJ2-7; the D gene could be TRBD1 or TRBD2 (5 bases each). The germline V gene has CDR1 SQVTM and CDR2 ANQGSEA. The V gene lost 4 bases and the J gene lost 6 bases, with 10 bases spanning the gap. CDR3 size: 11 residues. CDR3 in amino acids: CSVGSRGEQYF. DNA for the CDR3: TGCAGCGTTGGATCGAGGGGCGAGCAGTACTTC.

This clonotype was seen a few times. This rearrangement joins TRBV5-8 to TRBJ1-1, with D hard to call. Germline V gives CDR1 SGHTS, CDR2 YDEGEE. This CDR3 has 14 amino acids. V shed 4 bases and J shed 6 bases, with 16 bases lying between them. The DNA for the CDR3 is TGTGCCAGCAGCCCCTTCGCGGCTTCCCCTGAAGCTTTCTTT. Protein: CASSPFAASPEAFF. The full variable domain, completed using reference TRBV5-8 and TRBJ1-1, is EAGVTQSPTHLIKTRGQQATLRCSPISGHTSVYWYQQALGLGLQFLLWYDEGEERNRGNFPPRFSGRQFPNYSSELNVNALELEDSALYLCASSPFAASPEAFFGQGTRLTVV.

This clonotype was counted a few times. The J gene is TRBJ2-7, the V gene TRBV2, with D perhaps matching TRBD1 or TRBD2 (5 bases each). The CDR3 runs to 14 residues. Trimming stripped 5 bases from V and 7 bases from J, with 18 bases between. Looked up from germline, CDR1 is SNHLY and CDR2 is FYNNEI. The CDR3 loop is CASSSPGRTLEQYF. DNA for the CDR3: TGTGCCAGCAGTTCACCGGGACGGACCCTTGAGCAGTACTTC. Full variable domain (rest looked up from reference TRBV2 and TRBJ2-7): EPEVTQTPSHQVTQMGQEVILRCVPISNHLYFYWYRQILGQKVEFLVSFYNNEISEKSEIFDDQFSVERPDGSNFTLKIRSTKLEDSAMYFCASSSPGRTLEQYFGPGTRLTVT.

This clonotype was seen at least ten times. The gene calls are TRBV7-6 and TRBJ2-5; 7 nucleotides match TRBD1. The J segment lost 5 bases and the V segment lost 5 bases, leaving 8 bases of the junction unmatched. The CDR3 runs 14 residues. CDR1 is SGHVS and CDR2 is FNYEAQ in the germline V gene. The CDR3 region has the DNA TGTGCCAGCAGCCATATCGGACAGGACGAGACCCAGTACTTC. Protein sequence: CASSHIGQDETQYF.

The chain links TRBV4-3 to TRBJ2-5; D is undetermined. Germline assignment: CDR1 LGHNA and CDR2 YSLEER. V was cut by 0 bases and J by 0 bases, with 11 bases left in between. CDR3 length equals 16 residues. As DNA, the CDR3 is TGCGCCAGCAGCCAAGATTATGAATGGTACCAAGAGACCCAGTACTTC. Translation gives CASSQDYEWYQETQYF.

CDR3 coding DNA: TGTGCCAGCAGCTCCGTGGGGGGCTACGAGCAGTACTTC. Protein: CASSSVGGYEQYF. This chain uses TRBV11-2 with TRBJ2-7; possibly TRBD2 for D (6 bases). Trimming stripped 4 bases from V and 3 bases from J, with 10 bases between. The CDR3 loop spans 13 amino acids. Germline V CDR1 and CDR2: SGHAT, FQNNGV.

This clonotype was observed many times. This chain uses TRBV25-1 with TRBJ1-3; D is ambiguous. CDR1 and CDR2 from the germline V gene are MGHDK and SYGVNS. V lost 0 bases to trimming and J lost 2 bases, with 8 bases between them. There are 15 residues in the CDR3. CDR3 nucleotides: TGTGCCAGCAGTGAATACACGGGTGCTGGAAACACCATATATTTT. Translation gives CASSEYTGAGNTIYF. Supplemented by reference TRBV25-1 and TRBJ1-3, the full variable domain reads EADIYQTPRYLVIGTGKKITLECSQTMGHDKMYWYQQDPGMELHLIHYSYGVNSTEKGDLSSESTVSRIRTEHFPLTLESARPSHTSQYLCASSEYTGAGNTIYFGEGSWLTVV.

This clonotype has more than one count but fewer than ten. The chain combines TRBV7-2 with TRBJ1-5; a weak D match, TRBD1 (6 bases). The CDR3 consists of 16 residues. Germline V lookup: CDR1 SGHTA, CDR2 FQGNSA. Deletions cut 1 base from V and 3 bases from J, with 13 bases between. The CDR3: CASSLEGTQNNQPQHF. CDR3 in DNA: TGTGCCAGCAGCTTAGAGGGGACACAAAACAATCAGCCCCAGCATTTT.

This clonotype occurred once. The rearrangement links TRBV2 to TRBJ2-5; D is undetermined. The CDR3 covers 15 residues. Germline CDR1 SNHLY, CDR2 FYNNEI. With 6 bases removed from V and 5 bases from J, the gap between germline ends came to 19 bases. CDR3 DNA: TGTGCCAGCAGACCCGGACCGAGGAACACGGAGACCCAGTACTTC. Translation gives CASRPGPRNTETQYF. Full variable domain (outside the CDR3, taken from reference TRBV2 and TRBJ2-5): EPEVTQTPSHQVTQMGQEVILRCVPISNHLYFYWYRQILGQKVEFLVSFYNNEISEKSEIFDDQFSVERPDGSNFTLKIRSTKLEDSAMYFCASRPGPRNTETQYFGPGTRLLVL.

A word on this clonotype: Since a much larger clone is just one base distant, this may be a read error. The rearrangement links TRBV29-1 to TRBJ1-2; D remains unclear. From germline, CDR1 is SQVTM and CDR2 ANQGSEA. This CDR3 spans 16 amino acids. Trimming left V 4 bases short and J 8 bases short, with 26 bases between. The CDR3 here is CSVAGSAGKGASGYTF. The CDR3 region has the DNA TGCAGCGTTGCTGGGTCGGCAGGTAAAGGAGCATCGGGCTACACCTTC.

The chain joins TRBV25-1 to TRBJ1-6; weak D call: TRBD1 (6 bases). Germline V gene sequence: CDR1 MGHDK, CDR2 SYGVNS. V lost 8 bases and J lost 9, with 17 bases in between. The CDR3 is made up of 14 amino acids. CDR3 region: CASSDSSIGSPLHF. Here the CDR3 DNA reads TGTGCCAGCTCGGACAGCTCCATCGGTTCACCCCTCCACTTT.

This rearrangement joins TRBV10-3 to TRBJ1-1; D perhaps matches TRBD1 (5 bases). The CDR3 covers 13 residues. From germline, CDR1 is ENHRY and CDR2 SYGVKD. The V end was cut by 3 bases, the J end by 4 bases, with 9 bases between. The CDR3 nucleotides read TGTGCCATCAGTGACAGGGCATTCACTGAAGCTTTCTTT. Protein: CAISDRAFTEAFF.

The sample holds a few counts of this clonotype. This rearrangement joins TRBV20-1 to TRBJ2-7, with D possibly being TRBD2 (6 bases). V was pared by 1 base and J by 4 bases, with 11 bases between. CDR3 length: 13 amino acids. Germline V CDR1 and CDR2: DFQATT, SNEGSKA (reference sequence). The CDR3 coding sequence is TGCAGTGCTAGAGCGGTGGGGGGATACGAGCAGTACTTC. It translates to CSARAVGGYEQYF.

This clonotype was counted ten times or more. The rearrangement links TRBV29-1 to TRBJ2-7, with unresolved D. This CDR3 is 11 amino acids long. Germline V gene data show CDR1 as SQVTM and CDR2 as ANQGSEA. The V and J ends lost 7 bases and 4 bases respectively, with 11 bases between them. CDR3 DNA: TGCAGCGCCGGAAGAGGTTACGAGCAGTACTTC. It yields the protein CSAGRGYEQYF.